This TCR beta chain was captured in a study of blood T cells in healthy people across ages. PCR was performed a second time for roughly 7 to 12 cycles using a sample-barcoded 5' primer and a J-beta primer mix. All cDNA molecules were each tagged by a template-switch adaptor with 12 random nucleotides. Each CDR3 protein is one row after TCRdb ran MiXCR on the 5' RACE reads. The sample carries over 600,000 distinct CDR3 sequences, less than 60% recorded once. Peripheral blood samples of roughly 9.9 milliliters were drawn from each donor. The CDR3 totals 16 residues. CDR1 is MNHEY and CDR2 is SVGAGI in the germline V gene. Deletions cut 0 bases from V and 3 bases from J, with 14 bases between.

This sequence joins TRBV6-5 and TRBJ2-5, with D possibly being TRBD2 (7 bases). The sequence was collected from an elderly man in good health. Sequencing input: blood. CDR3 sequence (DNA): TGTGCCAGCAGTTACTCGTCGGGGGGCGGTGAAGAGACCCAGTACTTC. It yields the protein CASSYSSGGGEETQYF.